This section outlines one T cell receptor (beta chain) sequence together with its context. Its antigen is unknown. V lost 2 bases to trimming and J lost 4 bases, with 14 bases between them. The germline V gene encodes CDR1 SEHNR and CDR2 FQNEAQ (reference sequence). There are 15 residues in the CDR3. The source of the sample is a study of T cells after yellow fever vaccination. Study at large: Low-cell-number fractions underwent preparation using SMART-Seq v4 Ultra Low Input. Broader study findings: Clones that expanded after primary vaccination mostly reappeared after the booster (roughly 95% CD4, approximately 85% CD8).

It was through 5'RACE template switching that TCR cDNA was made, with a universal primer site and UMIs added. TCRdb independently ran MiXCR on the 5' RACE reads; one entry per CDR3 protein. The data show approximately 510,000 distinct CDR3 sequences, about a fifth seen once. This sequence was found in a young man who received the YFV17D yellow fever vaccine. This chain connects TRBV7-9 to TRBJ1-2; D is uncertain. Sequencing was performed on PBMCs, taken roughly 20 days after the first yellow fever vaccination. The CDR3 DNA sequence: TGTGCCAGCAGCTTACGGCAGGAAGTAGGCTATGGCTACACCTTC. It codes for CASSLRQEVGYGYTF.